Each of the 18 T cell receptor beta chains below was sequenced from the same sample in a study of Ad26.COV2.S vaccination and SARS-CoV-2 variants. Treatment meaning: 19 received Ad26.COV2.S at low or high dose, single or two shots; about 5 received placebo; per-sample allocation not given. Samples were taken on day 63 after the first vaccine or placebo injection. TCRdb's table, derived via immunoSEQ multiplex PCR, lists solely in-frame clones and lacks some. The table records more than 400,000 clones, about 92% of them present only once. This material consisted of peripheral blood, taken in a trial of Ad26.COV2.S vaccine versus placebo. The source of these receptors is a person between 18 and 59 years old who received the Ad26.COV2.S COVID-19 vaccine or a placebo.

V and J are TRBV11-2 and TRBJ2-1; the match to TRBD2 covers 11 bases. V trimming: 5 bases; J trimming: 0 bases; junction bases outside the gene matches: 6. CDR3 size: 17 residues. Germline loops: CDR1 SGHAT, CDR2 FQNNGV. CDR3 residues: CASSTGTSGYSYNEQFF. DNA for the CDR3: TGTGCCAGCAGCACAGGGACTAGCGGTTACTCCTACAATGAGCAGTTCTTC.

The genes are TRBV5-1 and TRBJ2-3, with no clear D. The CDR3 is 13 amino acids. Germline lookup yields CDR1 SGHRS and CDR2 YFSETQ. V lost 4 bases to trimming and J lost 6 bases, with 12 bases between them. CDR3: CASSPYRSDTQYF. CDR3 in DNA: TGCGCCAGCAGCCCCTACCGTAGTGATACGCAGTATTTT.

The chain is built from TRBV6-7 and TRBJ1-1; the D is unclear. TRBV6-7 is an ORF, with its function uncertain. Deletions cut 1 base from V and 1 base from J, with 7 bases between. The CDR3 length is 14 residues. The CDR3 coding sequence is TGTGCCAGCAGTTACTGTAGGGCGAACACTGAAGCTTTCTTT. Amino acid sequence: CASSYCRANTEAFF.

The chain is built from TRBV24-1 and TRBJ2-3; TRBD2 aligns across 10 bases. This CDR3 comprises 14 residues. Germline V gene data show CDR1 as KGHDR and CDR2 as SFDVKD. V trimming: 6 bases; J trimming: 4 bases; junction bases outside the gene matches: 3. In DNA, the CDR3 is TGTGCCACCAGTCTAGCGGGAGCCGCAGATACGCAGTATTTT. Residues: CATSLAGAADTQYF.

The CDR3 DNA is TGTGCCAGCAGCTTGCAGGTTTCCTCCCCAGATACGCAGTATTTT. It specifies CASSLQVSSPDTQYF. V usage is TRBV5-6 and J usage is TRBJ2-3; D is unresolved. Germline V gene lookup returns CDR1 SGHDT and CDR2 YYEEEE. The CDR3 is 15 amino acids. V was pared by 1 base and J by 4 bases, with 13 bases between.

The V and J genes are TRBV5-6 and TRBJ2-5, with 7 bases aligning to TRBD1. V lost 2 bases and J lost 0; bases outside the gene matches: 7. The CDR3 sequence is 16 residues long. Germline CDR1 is SGHDT and CDR2 is YYEEEE. CDR3 nucleotides: TGTGCCAGCAGCTTTAGAATAGGGGGCTACCAAGAGACCCAGTACTTC. Its translation is CASSFRIGGYQETQYF.

This rearrangement joins TRBV6-2 or TRBV6-3 to TRBJ2-1, with a possible D match to TRBD2 (5 bases). Per germline, CDR1 MNHEY and CDR2 SVGEGT. This CDR3 is 13 amino acids long. With 4 bases removed from V and 7 bases from J, the gap between germline ends came to 11 bases. CDR3 coding DNA: TGTGCCAGCAGTTCCCGAGGGCCGAATGAGCAGTTCTTC. Protein sequence: CASSSRGPNEQFF.

The chain links TRBV6-1 to TRBJ1-2; maybe TRBD1 (5 bases). The V end lost 6 bases, the J end lost 7 bases, and 9 bases lay between the germline ends. Germline CDR1 MNHNS, CDR2 SASEGT. The CDR3 is 11 amino acids. CDR3 loop: CASSTGPGYTF. The CDR3 DNA reads as TGTGCCAGCAGCACGGGACCTGGCTACACCTTC.

The chain combines TRBV29-1 with TRBJ2-3; the match to TRBD2 covers 11 bases. The CDR3 runs 18 residues. Per germline, CDR1 SQVTM and CDR2 ANQGSEA. After removal of 0 bases from V and 3 bases from J, the junction contained 11 bases not matched to a gene. As DNA, the CDR3 is TGCAGCGTTGAAGAAGTTACTAGCGGGAGAACAGAGACAGATACGCAGTATTTT. This sequence encodes CSVEEVTSGRTETDTQYF.

The rearrangement joins TRBV2 to TRBJ2-1; D is uncertain. The CDR3 is 15 amino acids. Deletions cut 5 bases from V and 0 bases from J, with 11 bases between. Germline values: CDR1 SNHLY, CDR2 FYNNEI. CDR3 residues: CASSLESTSYNEQFF. In DNA, the CDR3 is TGTGCCAGCAGTCTCGAATCTACCTCCTACAATGAGCAGTTCTTC. Based on the CDR3 plus reference TRBV2 and TRBJ2-1, the full variable domain is EPEVTQTPSHQVTQMGQEVILRCVPISNHLYFYWYRQILGQKVEFLVSFYNNEISEKSEIFDDQFSVERPDGSNFTLKIRSTKLEDSAMYFCASSLESTSYNEQFFGPGTRLTVL.

The rearrangement uses TRBV7-9 and TRBJ2-7; the match to TRBD1 covers 12 bases. Germline trimming cut 4 bases from V and 3 bases from J; bases unmatched to any gene: 10. Germline V gene sequence: CDR1 SEHNR, CDR2 FQNEAQ (reference sequence). CDR3 size: 17 residues. The CDR3 region has the DNA TGTGCCAGCAGCTCCCGGCCGGGACAGGGGGCTAACTACGAGCAGTACTTC. It specifies CASSSRPGQGANYEQYF.

V gene TRBV28 combines with J gene TRBJ2-5, with D possibly TRBD1 on 6 matching bases. V lost 3 bases, J lost 5 bases, and 10 bases lay in between. CDR3 length: 13 residues. The germline V gene has CDR1 MDHEN and CDR2 SYDVKM. The CDR3 nucleotides read TGTGCCAGCAGTTTGCCAGGGGAGGAGACCCAGTACTTC. As protein: CASSLPGEETQYF.

The chain carries TRBV9 and TRBJ1-1; the match to TRBD1 covers 7 bases. The length of the CDR3 is 15 residues. Unmatched junction bases numbered 4, after V lost 2 bases and J lost 0 bases. The germline CDR1 and CDR2 sequences are SGDLS and YYNGEE. CDR3 loop: CASSVLGTVNTEAFF. The CDR3 nucleotides read TGTGCCAGCAGCGTCCTCGGGACAGTGAACACTGAAGCTTTCTTT.

The chain has TRBV21-1 and TRBJ2-1; the DNA was not used to check the table's D call, TRBD2. TRBV21-1 is recorded as a pseudogene. The CDR3 has 15 amino acids. CDR3 coding DNA: TGTGCCAGACCCCGGGGACTAGCGGGAATACATGAGCAGTTCTTC. This encodes CARPRGLAGIHEQFF.

V gene TRBV5-4 combines with J gene TRBJ2-1; 11 bases are shared with TRBD2. Per the germline V gene, CDR1 is SGHNT and CDR2 is YYREEE (reference sequence). This CDR3 region has 16 residues. Trimming took 0 bases from V and 6 from J; bases not matched to a gene: 5. The CDR3 bases are TGTGCCAGCAGCTTGGAGCTAGCGGGAGGCCTCAATGAGCAGTTCTTC. Its translation is CASSLELAGGLNEQFF.

This chain links TRBV28 with TRBJ1-5, with a weak D call TRBD1 (6 bases). From germline, CDR1 is MDHEN and CDR2 SYDVKM. V lost 6 bases, J lost 4 bases, and 13 bases lay in between. The CDR3 spans 14 residues. CDR3 DNA: TGTGCCAGCAGCCTGGGGGGGGCTAATCAGCCCCAGCATTTT. It specifies CASSLGGANQPQHF.

The V gene is TRBV10-3, the J gene TRBJ2-2; the match to TRBD2 covers 7 bases. Germline V lookup: CDR1 ENHRY, CDR2 SYGVKD. The CDR3 sequence is 16 residues long. Trimming at V came to 3 bases and at J to 2 bases, leaving 6 bases not matched to a gene. The CDR3 loop reads CAISDSSGGNTGELFF. Here the CDR3 DNA reads TGTGCCATCAGTGACTCTAGCGGAGGCAACACCGGGGAGCTGTTTTTT.

The genes are TRBV21-1 and TRBJ2-7. TRBV21-1 is shown as a pseudogene. This CDR3 has 16 residues. In nucleotides, the CDR3 is TGTGCCAGCAGCAACTTGAATGGCCCCCCGGCGTACGAGCAGTACTTC. Its translation: CASSNLNGPPAYEQYF.